This T cell receptor (beta chain) was sequenced during a study of blood T cells in healthy people across ages. This CDR3 comprises 14 residues. The V gene lost 4 bases and the J gene lost 3 bases, with 10 bases spanning the gap. The germline gives CDR1 SGHRS, CDR2 YFSETQ. The second PCR ran about 6 to 12 cycles with a sample-barcoded 5' primer and J-beta primers. TCRdb analysed the 5' RACE reads with MiXCR anew, one entry per CDR3 protein. The sample yields 650,000 or so distinct CDR3 sequences, 52% seen once. In terms of origin and age, donors were healthy Caucasian individuals from Russia aged about 6 to 90.

The TCR comes from a woman of 80 years or more in good health. The chain recombines TRBV5-1 with TRBJ2-2; TRBD1 or TRBD2 may be the D gene (5 bases each). Sample: blood. CDR3 DNA sequence: TGCGCCAGCAGCCACGGGACCTACACCGGGGAGCTGTTTTTT. Protein sequence: CASSHGTYTGELFF.